These T cell receptor beta chains were read from a single sample in a study of blood T cell repertoires in COVID-19. The repertoire was sequenced with immunoSEQ multiplex PCR; TCRdb's copy has only in-frame clones and lacks some. Found here are some 20,000 clones, about nine tenths of them singletons; the top ten hold around 2.8%. Specimen: peripheral blood. These TCRs come from a man aged 65 to 79 with acute or convalescent COVID-19. The CDR3 runs from the conserved cysteine through the conserved F or W. The D gene is left open where the match is weak. Rows may omit the clone size; those that give it use once, few, many or a size class.

d_gene,v_gene,abundance,j_gene,CDR3aa,CDR3nt
TRBD1,TRBV12-3/TRBV12-4,-,TRBJ2-1,CASSFGQVHEQFF,TGTGCCAGCAGTTTTGGACAGGTCCATGAGCAGTTCTTC
TRBD1,TRBV28,-,TRBJ1-3,CASITGASSGNTIYF,TGTGCCAGTATCACAGGGGCAAGCTCTGGAAACACCATATATTTT
TRBD1,TRBV28,-,TRBJ2-1,CASSDRGRFEQFF,TGTGCCAGCAGTGACAGGGGGCGCTTTGAGCAGTTCTTC
TRBD1,TRBV11-2,-,TRBJ2-7,CASSKGWTGSPYEQYF,TGTGCCAGCAGTAAAGGGTGGACAGGATCACCCTACGAGCAGTACTTC
-,TRBV10-3,-,TRBJ1-3,CAIKPLGNTIYF,TGTGCCATTAAGCCCCTGGGAAACACCATATATTTT
TRBD2,TRBV19,-,TRBJ2-5,CASSIRSGGLTQETQYF,TGTGCCAGTAGTATTAGAAGCGGGGGGTTAACCCAAGAGACCCAGTACTTC
-,TRBV19,-,TRBJ2-2,CATTSLGWRAGTGELFF,TGTGCCACCACGTCTCTCGGCTGGAGGGCGGGCACCGGGGAGCTGTTTTTT
TRBD2,TRBV11-2,-,TRBJ2-1,CASSWEGLAGSYEQFF,TGTGCCAGCAGCTGGGAGGGGTTAGCGGGTAGCTATGAGCAGTTCTTC
TRBD2,TRBV6-2/TRBV6-3,-,TRBJ2-3,CASSYPLAGVGDTQYF,TGTGCCAGCAGTTACCCCCTAGCGGGAGTGGGAGATACGCAGTATTTT
TRBD2,TRBV5-1,-,TRBJ2-7,CASSPAGTSGTYEQYF,TGCGCCAGCAGCCCGGCCGGGACTAGCGGGACCTACGAGCAGTACTTC
-,TRBV9,-,TRBJ1-2,CASSVRWTARNYGYTF,TGTGCCAGCAGCGTGAGGTGGACAGCCCGAAACTATGGCTACACCTTC
TRBD2,TRBV19,once,TRBJ2-3,CASSTNPLAGATDTQYF,TGTGCCAGTAGTACCAACCCCCTAGCGGGAGCCACAGATACGCAGTATTTT
-,TRBV29-1,-,TRBJ2-5,CSVEPNRDKGRAQYF,TGCAGCGTTGAACCAAACCGGGACAAGGGACGGGCCCAGTACTTC
TRBD2,TRBV7-2,-,TRBJ2-7,CASSTGLAGEQYF,TGTGCCAGCAGCACCGGACTAGCGGGCGAGCAGTACTTC
-,TRBV5-1,once,TRBJ2-7,CASSPLADSYEQYF,TGCGCCAGCAGCCCCTTAGCGGATTCCTACGAGCAGTACTTC
TRBD2,TRBV3-1/TRBV3-2,-,TRBJ2-1,CASSQGPSRGGQFF,TGTGCCAGCAGCCAAGGCCCCTCGCGGGGGGGCCAGTTCTTC
-,TRBV5-4,once,TRBJ1-1,CASSLATGNTEAFF,TGTGCCAGCAGCTTGGCAACGGGTAACACTGAAGCTTTCTTT
-,TRBV28,-,TRBJ1-2,CASSPGGLGGYTF,TGTGCCAGCAGCCCCGGGGGGTTGGGCGGCTACACCTTC
-,TRBV20-1,few,TRBJ1-6,CSASVVSGNSPLHF,TGCAGTGCTAGTGTCGTCTCGGGGAATTCACCCCTCCACTTT
-,TRBV3-1/TRBV3-2,-,TRBJ2-1,CASSQRQDNEQFF,TGTGCCAGCAGCCAAAGGCAGGACAATGAGCAGTTCTTC
TRBD1,TRBV6-2/TRBV6-3,once,TRBJ1-5,CASRYGTGISQPQHF,TGTGCCAGCAGATACGGGACAGGGATCAGTCAGCCCCAGCATTTT
-,TRBV5-1,-,TRBJ1-5,CASSQLGPIQPQHF,TGCGCCAGCAGCCAGTTGGGCCCCATTCAGCCCCAGCATTTT
-,TRBV5-5,-,TRBJ1-6,CASRPGNYNSPLHF,TGTGCCAGCAGACCAGGGAACTATAATTCACCCCTCCACTTT
-,TRBV3-1/TRBV3-2,-,TRBJ1-6,CASSQSGYNSPLHF,TGTGCCAGCAGCCAATCGGGCTATAATTCACCCCTCCACTTT
TRBD2,TRBV5-1,-,TRBJ2-5,CASRGVETQYF,TGCGCCAGCCGGGGGGTCGAGACCCAGTACTTC
TRBD1,TRBV19,-,TRBJ1-2,CASSRQGARYTF,TGTGCCAGTAGTAGACAGGGGGCCCGCTACACCTTC
-,TRBV19,-,TRBJ2-7,CASSRAGASSYEQYF,TGTGCCAGTAGTAGAGCAGGGGCGAGCTCCTACGAGCAGTACTTC
TRBD1,TRBV7-2,-,TRBJ1-6,CASSPGTVNSPLHF,TGTGCCAGCAGCCCCGGGACAGTCAATTCACCCCTCCACTTT
TRBD1,TRBV18,-,TRBJ1-2,CASSPTPGQNYGYTF,TGTGCCAGCTCACCTACGCCGGGACAGAACTATGGCTACACCTTC
TRBD1,TRBV5-1,-,TRBJ1-6,CACRDSDNSPLHF,TGCGCCTGCCGGGACAGCGATAATTCACCCCTCCACTTT
TRBD1,TRBV28,-,TRBJ2-7,CASSLFGTVHEQYF,TGTGCCAGCAGTTTATTTGGGACAGTCCACGAGCAGTACTTC
TRBD2,TRBV7-2,-,TRBJ2-7,CASSPRAGKPYEQYF,TGTGCCAGCAGCCCGCGAGCGGGAAAACCCTACGAGCAGTACTTC
TRBD2,TRBV12-3/TRBV12-4,-,TRBJ2-3,CANESGNADTQYF,TGTGCCAATGAAAGCGGGAATGCAGATACGCAGTATTTT
TRBD2,TRBV11-2,-,TRBJ2-7,CASSSGMTGISGSKYEQYF,TGTGCCAGCAGCTCCGGGATGACGGGCATTAGCGGGAGTAAGTACGAGCAGTACTTC
TRBD2,TRBV5-4,-,TRBJ2-3,CASSSASGGSTDTQYF,TGTGCCAGCAGCTCTGCTAGCGGGGGGAGCACAGATACGCAGTATTTT
-,TRBV18,-,TRBJ2-3,CASSPRSDTQYF,TGTGCCAGCTCACCCCGGTCAGATACGCAGTATTTT
TRBD1,TRBV7-6,-,TRBJ1-1,CASSLVPTSGQGGTEAFF,TGTGCCAGCAGCTTAGTACCAACTTCGGGACAGGGTGGCACTGAAGCTTTCTTT
-,TRBV5-6,-,TRBJ2-6,CASSTGLMSSGANVLTF,TGTGCCAGCAGCACGGGACTCATGAGCTCTGGGGCCAACGTCCTGACTTTC
-,TRBV18,once,TRBJ1-2,CASSPGQPAAYGYTF,TGTGCCAGCTCACCCGGACAGCCGGCAGCCTATGGCTACACCTTC
-,TRBV28,-,TRBJ1-1,CASSFILAATEAFF,TGTGCCAGCAGTTTTATCTTGGCGGCCACTGAAGCTTTCTTT
-,TRBV19,-,TRBJ1-2,CASSISLGQLYGYTF,TGTGCCAGTAGTATCTCCTTGGGGCAGCTTTATGGCTACACCTTC
-,TRBV12-3/TRBV12-4,-,TRBJ2-5,CASSFLARETQYF,TGTGCCAGCAGTTTTCTAGCGAGGGAGACCCAGTACTTC
TRBD2,TRBV28,once,TRBJ2-7,CASSSRGGYEQYF,TGTGCCAGCAGTTCGCGGGGGGGCTACGAGCAGTACTTC
-,TRBV9,-,TRBJ1-1,CASSVGGTEAFF,TGTGCCAGCAGCGTGGGGGGAACTGAAGCTTTCTTT
TRBD2,TRBV11-3,once,TRBJ2-1,CASSTQPSGRANEQFF,TGTGCCAGCAGCACCCAGCCTAGCGGGAGGGCCAATGAGCAGTTCTTC
-,TRBV5-1,-,TRBJ2-7,CASSLVVGGPSYEQYF,TGCGCCAGCAGCTTGGTTGTGGGAGGCCCTTCCTACGAGCAGTACTTC
TRBD1,TRBV28,-,TRBJ2-3,CASREFPGQGVVDTQYF,TGTGCCAGCAGAGAATTTCCGGGACAGGGGGTCGTAGATACGCAGTATTTT
TRBD2,TRBV6-2/TRBV6-3,-,TRBJ2-7,CASSQGLTASGAFEQYF,TGTGCCAGCAGTCAAGGCCTTACGGCTAGCGGGGCCTTCGAGCAGTACTTC
TRBD1,TRBV5-1,-,TRBJ1-1,CASNGQGAGNTEAFF,TGCGCCAGCAATGGCCAGGGGGCGGGGAACACTGAAGCTTTCTTT
TRBD1,TRBV2,-,TRBJ1-4,CASRTGPEKLFF,TGTGCCAGTCGGACAGGGCCGGAAAAACTGTTTTTT
-,TRBV2,once,TRBJ1-2,CASSDVRSYGYTF,TGTGCCAGCAGTGACGTCAGAAGCTATGGCTACACCTTC
-,TRBV27,-,TRBJ2-7,CASTTRDKYYEQYF,TGTGCCAGCACCACTCGGGACAAGTACTACGAGCAGTACTTC
TRBD1,TRBV6-5,-,TRBJ2-7,CASSYGTDYEQYF,TGTGCCAGCAGTTACGGGACAGACTACGAGCAGTACTTC
TRBD2,TRBV24-1,-,TRBJ2-1,CATSDDREGRLANEQFF,TGTGCCACCAGTGACGACCGGGAGGGGCGGTTGGCCAATGAGCAGTTCTTC
TRBD2,TRBV28,-,TRBJ2-7,CASSLNVLAGDSYEQYF,TGTGCCAGCAGTTTGAATGTTCTAGCGGGGGACTCATACGAGCAGTACTTC